Each of the 8 T cell receptor beta chains below was sequenced from the same sample in a study of beta chain features in type 1 diabetes. Every isolated RNA sample was fully reverse transcribed, so sequencing captured expressed TCRB transcripts. Assay used: immunoSEQ multiplex PCR; TCRdb lists only in-frame clones, some missing. The profile shows 240,000 or so clones, roughly two thirds of them singletons. The sequenced sample consisted of naive CD4+ T cells from blood. Receptor source: a man in his thirties or forties in good health.

This clone has just a few counts. This sequence joins TRBV29-1 and TRBJ1-2, with D possibly TRBD1 on 5 matching bases. The CDR3 covers 12 residues. V was trimmed by 7 bases and J by 7 bases, leaving 16 bases between them. CDR1 and CDR2 from the germline V gene are SQVTM and ANQGSEA. The CDR3 region has the DNA TGCAGCGCCGGAAGGGGTGATATTGGCTACACCTTC. Its protein is CSAGRGDIGYTF.

The chain has TRBV7-2 and TRBJ2-3; 8 bases match TRBD2. With 2 bases clipped from V and 1 base from J, the junction kept 5 bases outside the gene matches. From germline, CDR1 is SGHTA and CDR2 FQGNSA. The CDR3 spans 16 residues. This chain's CDR3 is CASSLSISGGTDTQYF. CDR3 DNA sequence: TGTGCCAGCAGCTTAAGTATTAGCGGGGGCACAGATACGCAGTATTTT.

For the CDR3, the DNA is TGTGCCAGCAGCTTAGATGGGATAGCGGGGGGAGATACGCAGTATTTT. Translation: CASSLDGIAGGDTQYF. The chain joins TRBV11-2 to TRBJ2-3; 10 bases are a match to TRBD2. The CDR3 consists of 16 residues. Germline V CDR1 and CDR2: SGHAT, FQNNGV. V shed 0 bases and J 5 bases; nucleotides not matched to a gene: 5.

In its sample, this clone was seen once. The rearrangement joins TRBV7-9 to TRBJ2-1; 10 bases align to TRBD1. The CDR3 runs to 15 residues. Trimming removed 5 bases from V and 4 bases from J; junction bases left unmatched: 5. In germline, CDR1 is SEHNR, CDR2 FQNEAQ (reference sequence). This chain's CDR3 is CASSPWTGGYNEQFF. The DNA of the CDR3 is TGTGCCAGCAGCCCCTGGACAGGGGGTTACAATGAGCAGTTCTTC.

The CDR3 loop is CSPLSHVGNNEQFF. Written as DNA, the CDR3 is TGCAGCCCTCTGAGCCACGTGGGAAACAATGAGCAGTTCTTC. The rearrangement links TRBV29-1 to TRBJ2-1, with unresolved D. Trimming cost V 8 bases and J 5 bases, with 19 bases left between them. Germline V gene sequence: CDR1 SQVTM, CDR2 ANQGSEA. This CDR3 has 14 residues.

The chain is built from TRBV4-2 and TRBJ2-7; 11 bases line up with TRBD2. In germline, CDR1 is LGHNA, CDR2 YNFKEQ. This CDR3 has 18 residues. The ends lost 3 bases at V and 1 base at J; junction bases unmatched: 11. CDR3 coding DNA: TGTGCCAGCAGCCATGCCCTAGCGGGAGGAAAATATTCCTACGAGCAGTACTTC. Its protein product is CASSHALAGGKYSYEQYF.

The genes are TRBV28 and TRBJ2-3; D perhaps matches TRBD2 (6 bases). V was cut by 7 bases and J by 1 base, with 18 bases left in between. The CDR3 consists of 16 residues. Germline lookup yields CDR1 MDHEN and CDR2 SYDVKM. CDR3 coding DNA: TGTGCCAGCATCAGTCCCGCGGGAAGGGGCACAGATACGCAGTATTTT. It specifies CASISPAGRGTDTQYF.

The genes are TRBV6-5 and TRBJ2-3; 7 positions agree with TRBD2. The CDR3 sequence is 15 residues long. Germline V gives CDR1 MNHEY, CDR2 SVGAGI. V gave up 6 bases and J gave up 5 bases; unmatched junction bases: 11. The CDR3 protein is CASSQLARGGDTQYF. As DNA, the CDR3 is TGTGCCAGCAGCCAACTAGCGAGGGGTGGAGATACGCAGTATTTT.